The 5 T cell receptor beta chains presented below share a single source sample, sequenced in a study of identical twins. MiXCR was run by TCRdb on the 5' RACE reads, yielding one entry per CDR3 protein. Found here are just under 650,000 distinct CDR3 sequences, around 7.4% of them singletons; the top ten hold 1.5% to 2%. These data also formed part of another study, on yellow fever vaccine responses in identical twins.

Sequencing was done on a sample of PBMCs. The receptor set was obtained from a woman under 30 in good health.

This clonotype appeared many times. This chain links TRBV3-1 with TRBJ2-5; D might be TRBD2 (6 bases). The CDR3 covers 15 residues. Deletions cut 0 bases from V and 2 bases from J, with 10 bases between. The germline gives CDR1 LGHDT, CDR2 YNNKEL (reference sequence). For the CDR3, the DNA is TGTGCCAGCAGCCAAGATTGGGGACTGCAAGAGACCCAGTACTTC. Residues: CASSQDWGLQETQYF.

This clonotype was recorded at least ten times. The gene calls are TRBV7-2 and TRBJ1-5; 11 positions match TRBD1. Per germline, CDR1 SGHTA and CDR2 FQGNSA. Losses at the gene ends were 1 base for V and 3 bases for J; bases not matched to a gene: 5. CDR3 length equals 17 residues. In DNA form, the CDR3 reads TGTGCCAGCAGCTTAGTGGGGACAGGGGGTTTCAATCAGCCCCAGCATTTT. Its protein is CASSLVGTGGFNQPQHF.

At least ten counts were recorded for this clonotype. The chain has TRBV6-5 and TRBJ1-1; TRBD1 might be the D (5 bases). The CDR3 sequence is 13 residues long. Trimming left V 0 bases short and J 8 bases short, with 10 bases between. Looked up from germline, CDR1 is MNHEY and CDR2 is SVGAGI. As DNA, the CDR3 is TGTGCCAGCAGTTACTCGGCAGGGAGAGAAGCTTTCTTT. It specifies CASSYSAGREAFF.

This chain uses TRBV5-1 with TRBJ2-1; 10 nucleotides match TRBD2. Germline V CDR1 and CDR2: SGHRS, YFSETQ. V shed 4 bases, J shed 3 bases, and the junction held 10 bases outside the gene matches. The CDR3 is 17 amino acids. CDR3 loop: CASSRTLAGGDYNEQFF. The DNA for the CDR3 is TGCGCCAGCAGCCGGACCTTAGCGGGAGGCGACTACAATGAGCAGTTCTTC.

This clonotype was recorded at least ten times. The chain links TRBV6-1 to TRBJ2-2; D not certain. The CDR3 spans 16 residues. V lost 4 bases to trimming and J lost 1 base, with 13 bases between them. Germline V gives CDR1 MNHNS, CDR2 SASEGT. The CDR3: CASSAWQAVNTGELFF. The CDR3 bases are TGTGCCAGCAGTGCCTGGCAGGCGGTGAACACCGGGGAGCTGTTTTTT.